The 31 T cell receptor beta chains below all came from one sample that was sequenced in a study of blood T cell repertoires in COVID-19. The protocol was immunoSEQ multiplex PCR, while the TCRdb copy is restricted to in-frame clones and leaves out a portion. The sample holds 45,000 to 65,000 clones, around 90% seen once. The sequencing input was peripheral blood. These receptors all come from a human donor with acute or convalescent COVID-19. The donor label of this sample is uncertain.

The chain uses TRBV24-1 and TRBJ2-7; TRBD2 aligns across 13 bases. V gave up 3 bases and J gave up 5 bases; unmatched junction bases: 9. Germline V gene lookup returns CDR1 KGHDR and CDR2 SFDVKD. CDR3 length equals 17 residues. In DNA form, the CDR3 reads TGTGCCACCAGTGATGCAACTAGCGGGAGGGTACGAGACGAGCAGTACTTC. This gives the protein CATSDATSGRVRDEQYF.

The chain links TRBV30 to TRBJ1-4; 11 nucleotides agree with TRBD1. Unmatched junction bases numbered 6, after V lost 5 bases and J lost 7 bases. The CDR3 length is 14 residues. Germline CDR1 and CDR2: GTSNPN and SVGIG (reference sequence). The CDR3 here is CAWGPGTGGEKLFF. DNA for the CDR3: TGTGCCTGGGGACCTGGGACAGGGGGTGAAAAACTGTTTTTT.

The chain links TRBV7-9 to TRBJ1-2; 7 nucleotides line up with TRBD1. Germline values: CDR1 SEHNR, CDR2 FQNEAQ (reference sequence). The CDR3 covers 13 residues. Trimming at V came to 6 bases and at J to 4 bases, leaving 5 bases not matched to a gene. As DNA, the CDR3 is TGTGCCAGCAGTACCACAGGGGTCTATGGCTACACCTTC. Encoded protein: CASSTTGVYGYTF.

The gene calls are TRBV14 and TRBJ1-2; a weak D match, TRBD1 (5 bases). CDR3 length: 13 residues. Trimming removed 1 base from V and 5 bases from J, with 8 bases in between. CDR1 is SGHDN and CDR2 is FVKESK in the germline V gene. CDR3 sequence (DNA): TGTGCCAGCAGCCAAGGACAGCTTTATGGCTACACCTTC. Residues: CASSQGQLYGYTF.

The V call is TRBV6-4, the J call TRBJ1-2, with a possible D match to TRBD1 (5 bases). V was pared by 2 bases and J by 7 bases, with 11 bases between. From germline, CDR1 is MRHNA and CDR2 SNTAGT. CDR3 length: 13 residues. The CDR3 is CASSDVPRGGYTF. CDR3 bases: TGTGCCAGCAGTGACGTCCCAAGGGGTGGCTACACCTTC.

The CDR3 reads CASRDSSTDTQYF. The CDR3 region has the DNA TGTGCCAGCCGGGACTCAAGCACAGATACGCAGTATTTT. This chain connects TRBV7-2 to TRBJ2-3, with a weak D call TRBD2 (6 bases). The CDR3 has 13 amino acids. CDR1 and CDR2 from the germline V gene are SGHTA and FQGNSA. The V end lost 8 bases, the J end lost 0 bases, and 9 bases lay between the germline ends.

The chain carries TRBV5-6 and TRBJ2-7; TRBD2 matches at 12 bases. The J segment lost 0 bases and the V segment lost 0 bases, leaving 1 base of the junction unmatched. Germline CDR1 reads SGHDT; CDR2 reads YYEEEE. This CDR3 is built from 16 residues. Here the CDR3 reads CASSLETSGSSYEQYF. In nucleotides, the CDR3 is TGTGCCAGCAGCTTGGAGACTAGCGGGAGCTCCTACGAGCAGTACTTC.

This chain links TRBV6-5 with TRBJ1-2, with 8 bases lining up with TRBD1. Germline lookup yields CDR1 MNHEY and CDR2 SVGAGI. The CDR3 length is 15 residues. With V trimmed by 2 bases and J by 8 bases, 10 bases remained unmatched. CDR3 nucleotides: TGTGCCAGCAGTTACCAGTCGGCAGGGGGCAGGGGCTACACCTTC. Amino acid sequence: CASSYQSAGGRGYTF.

This clone was detected only once. DNA of the CDR3: TGTGCCACCAGTAAGAAGCGGGAGGGCGCCGGGGAGCTGTTTTTT. It encodes CATSKKREGAGELFF. The chain has TRBV24-1 and TRBJ2-2, with TRBD2 identical over 10 bases. CDR3 size: 15 residues. Germline V gene data show CDR1 as KGHDR and CDR2 as SFDVKD. J was trimmed by 6 bases and V by 6 bases; bases with no gene match: 6.

Concerning this clone: An end of the junction differs from the germline gene, which may be a read error. V is TRBV5-1 and J is TRBJ2-3; 8 bases match TRBD2. The CDR3 sequence is 16 residues long. The germline V gene encodes CDR1 SGHRS and CDR2 YFSETQ. CDR3 loop: CASSSATSGYTHTQYF. The CDR3 DNA reads as TGCGCCAGCAGCTCGGCAACTAGCGGTTACACACATACGCAGTATTTT.

The rearrangement links TRBV5-1 to TRBJ1-1; 8 bases are a match to TRBD1. Germline V gene sequence: CDR1 SGHRS, CDR2 YFSETQ. CDR3 length: 16 residues. V shed 4 bases, J shed 3 bases, and the junction held 11 bases outside the gene matches. CDR3: CASSRIGNRGDTEAFF. For the CDR3, the DNA is TGCGCCAGCAGCCGAATCGGGAACAGGGGGGACACTGAAGCTTTCTTT.

The V and J genes are TRBV19 and TRBJ2-7, with 10 nucleotides matching TRBD2. The CDR3 is 14 residues long. The V gene end was trimmed by 5 bases and the J gene end by 4 bases; junction bases not matched to a gene: 5. CDR1 is LNHDA and CDR2 is SQIVND in the germline V gene (reference sequence). Written as DNA, the CDR3 is TGTGCCAGTAGTCTCTCGGGACTAGCGTACGAGCAGTACTTC. Amino acid sequence: CASSLSGLAYEQYF.

This chain uses TRBV5-4 with TRBJ2-5; 16 bases line up with TRBD2. With V trimmed by 4 bases and J by 5 bases, 8 bases remained unmatched. CDR1 is SGHNT and CDR2 is YYREEE in the germline V gene (reference sequence). The CDR3 is made up of 17 amino acids. CDR3 residues: CASSKGTSGGAWETQYF. For the CDR3, the DNA is TGTGCCAGCAGCAAGGGGACTAGCGGGGGGGCCTGGGAGACCCAGTACTTC. Full variable domain (rest looked up from reference TRBV5-4 and TRBJ2-5): ETGVTQSPTHLIKTRGQQVTLRCSSQSGHNTVSWYQQALGQGPQFIFQYYREEENGRGNFPPRFSGLQFPNYSSELNVNALELDDSALYLCASSKGTSGGAWETQYFGPGTRLLVL.

The chain carries TRBV28 and TRBJ2-3; D may be TRBD1 (6 bases). This CDR3 spans 14 amino acids. Germline CDR1 and CDR2: MDHEN and SYDVKM. Trimming shortened V by 7 bases and J by 2 bases, and 13 bases separated the two germline ends. CDR3 sequence: CASNTQGNTDTQYF. The CDR3 DNA reads as TGTGCCAGCAATACACAGGGAAACACAGATACGCAGTATTTT.

V gene TRBV7-3 combines with J gene TRBJ2-3, with D unclear. The CDR3 is made up of 15 amino acids. In germline, CDR1 is SGHTA, CDR2 FQGTGA. V was trimmed by 5 bases and J by 5 bases, leaving 17 bases between them. CDR3 nucleotides: TGTGCCAGCAGCCATACTGCTGGTGGTGTAGATACGCAGTATTTT. Residues: CASSHTAGGVDTQYF.

V is TRBV11-2 and J is TRBJ1-3; D uncertain. The V end was cut by 1 base, the J end by 4 bases, with 11 bases between. The V gene's germline CDR1 is SGHAT and CDR2 FQNNGV. CDR3 length equals 15 residues. The CDR3 is CASSLGAGGGNTIYF. DNA for the CDR3: TGTGCCAGCAGCTTAGGGGCGGGCGGAGGAAACACCATATATTTT.

This chain uses TRBV19 with TRBJ2-3; TRBD2 matches at 7 bases. Per germline, CDR1 LNHDA and CDR2 SQIVND (reference sequence). CDR3 size: 16 residues. The V and J ends lost 3 bases and 3 bases, in that order; junction bases with no gene match: 9. This CDR3 reads CASSIRSGAGTDTQYF. The DNA of the CDR3 is TGTGCCAGTAGTATTCGAAGCGGGGCCGGTACAGATACGCAGTATTTT.

The CDR3 region has the DNA TGTGCCAGCAGGGACGTGGAACTAGCGGGAGTTGACGGTGAGCAGTTCTTC. This gives the protein CASRDVELAGVDGEQFF. The chain couples TRBV28 to TRBJ2-1; 11 bases line up with TRBD2. The ends lost 6 bases at V and 9 bases at J; junction bases unmatched: 16. Germline lookup yields CDR1 MDHEN and CDR2 SYDVKM. This CDR3 contains 17 residues.

V gene TRBV9 combines with J gene TRBJ1-6; the match to TRBD1 covers 10 bases. With V trimmed by 5 bases and J by 8 bases, 7 bases remained unmatched. CDR1 SGDLS and CDR2 YYNGEE come from the germline V gene. There are 15 residues in the CDR3. The CDR3 loop is CASREGGQGYSPLHF. The CDR3 coding sequence is TGTGCCAGCAGGGAAGGGGGACAGGGGTATTCACCCCTCCACTTT.

The V gene is TRBV6-1, the J gene TRBJ2-3; perhaps TRBD2 as D (5 bases). This CDR3 region has 14 residues. Germline CDR1 MNHNS, CDR2 SASEGT. Trimming stripped 2 bases from V and 2 bases from J, with 8 bases between. The CDR3 is CASSERRDTDTQYF. CDR3 sequence (DNA): TGTGCCAGCAGTGAAAGACGGGACACAGATACGCAGTATTTT.

The V call is TRBV5-1, the J call TRBJ2-5; 8 bases match TRBD2. V lost 0 bases, J lost 1 base, and 5 bases stayed unmatched. This CDR3 has 16 amino acids. Germline values: CDR1 SGHRS, CDR2 YFSETQ. CDR3 nucleotides: TGCGCCAGCAGCTTGGCGGGGGGGATACGCCAAGAGACCCAGTACTTC. It codes for CASSLAGGIRQETQYF.

This clone has only a few counts. This sequence joins TRBV25-1 and TRBJ1-1, with D uncertain. Trimming stripped 7 bases from V and 4 bases from J, with 13 bases between. This CDR3 has 13 residues. CDR1 is MGHDK and CDR2 is SYGVNS in the germline V gene. CDR3 protein: CASTLSSSTEAFF. CDR3 nucleotide sequence: TGTGCCAGCACCCTAAGTAGTTCCACTGAAGCTTTCTTT.

This clone appeared a single time. The chain carries TRBV5-4 and TRBJ2-5; 7 bases line up with TRBD2. V lost 6 bases and J lost 3; bases outside the gene matches: 11. CDR3 length equals 15 residues. CDR1 is SGHNT, CDR2 YYREEE, per germline (reference sequence). Here the CDR3 DNA reads TGTGCCAGCACCCTCGACGGGCTAGCGGAAGAGACCCAGTACTTC. This codes for CASTLDGLAEETQYF.

The genes are TRBV7-9 and TRBJ1-2, with D unresolved. V was clipped by 2 bases and J by 5 bases, with 15 bases between them. Germline V lookup: CDR1 SEHNR, CDR2 FQNEAQ (reference sequence). CDR3 size: 15 residues. CDR3 sequence (DNA): TGTGCCAGCAGCTTAAGTGATTTAGCGATTTATGGCTACACCTTC. It is translated as CASSLSDLAIYGYTF. The full variable domain, in which reference TRBV7-9 and TRBJ1-2 provide the parts outside the CDR3, is DTGVSQNPRHKITKRGQNVTFRCDPISEHNRLYWYRQTLGQGPEFLTYFQNEAQLEKSRLLSDRFSAERPKGSFSTLEIQRTEQGDSAMYLCASSLSDLAIYGYTFGSGTRLTVV.

The gene calls are TRBV7-6 and TRBJ2-7; tentatively, D is TRBD2 (5 bases). The CDR3 runs 16 residues. Trimming stripped 8 bases from V and 0 bases from J, with 20 bases between. CDR1 and CDR2 (germline): SGHVS, FNYEAQ. The CDR3 DNA reads TGTGCCAGCCCTCAGGAGGATTGCGCGCTCTCCTACGAGCAGTACGTC. Protein product: CASPQEDCALSYEQYV.

The V and J genes are TRBV6-2 or TRBV6-3 and TRBJ1-1; D is possibly TRBD1 (5 bases). The CDR3 runs to 17 residues. The germline gives CDR1 MNHEY, CDR2 SVGEGT. Trimming pared 0 bases from V and 0 bases from J, leaving 14 bases between. CDR3 sequence: CASSYSGRRGMNTEAFF. The CDR3 DNA is TGTGCCAGCAGTTACTCAGGGCGAAGGGGCATGAACACTGAAGCTTTCTTT.

The chain uses TRBV2 and TRBJ2-5; tentatively, D is TRBD1 (5 bases). The V and J ends lost 4 bases and 13 bases respectively, with 22 bases between them. CDR3 length equals 14 residues. In germline, CDR1 is SNHLY, CDR2 FYNNEI. As DNA, the CDR3 is TGTGCCAGCAGTGTTCAAGTGGGTAGGGGTCCGGGGTACTTC. Amino acid sequence: CASSVQVGRGPGYF. Complete variable domain (other parts from reference TRBV2 and TRBJ2-5): EPEVTQTPSHQVTQMGQEVILRCVPISNHLYFYWYRQILGQKVEFLVSFYNNEISEKSEIFDDQFSVERPDGSNFTLKIRSTKLEDSAMYFCASSVQVGRGPGYFGPGTRLLVL.

The rearrangement links TRBV5-1 to TRBJ2-5, with D perhaps matching TRBD2 (6 bases). The CDR3 is 14 amino acids. Germline V gene sequence: CDR1 SGHRS, CDR2 YFSETQ. Trimming pared 0 bases from V and 5 bases from J, leaving 11 bases between. This chain's CDR3 is CASSLGGVRETQYF. The CDR3 nucleotides read TGCGCCAGCAGCTTGGGCGGGGTTAGGGAGACCCAGTACTTC.

The chain links TRBV28 to TRBJ2-5; D is possibly TRBD2 (5 bases). This CDR3 is 13 amino acids long. V was cut by 3 bases and J by 5 bases, with 10 bases left in between. From germline, CDR1 is MDHEN and CDR2 SYDVKM. The DNA for the CDR3 is TGTGCCAGCAGTTTCGGGAAACTCGAGACCCAGTACTTC. Its protein product is CASSFGKLETQYF.

On this clone: Distinct nucleotide sequences in the sample also encode this CDR3. The rearrangement joins TRBV7-2 to TRBJ2-7; TRBD2 matches at 11 bases. The CDR3 has 14 residues. The V gene end was trimmed by 4 bases and the J gene end by 2 bases; junction bases not matched to a gene: 1. Germline lookup yields CDR1 SGHTA and CDR2 FQGNSA. CDR3 amino acids: CASSSTSGAYEQYF. CDR3 nucleotide sequence: TGTGCCAGCAGCTCGACTAGCGGGGCCTACGAGCAGTACTTC.

The chain recombines TRBV2 with TRBJ2-7; 11 nucleotides align to TRBD2. V gave up 4 bases and J gave up 3 bases; unmatched junction bases: 5. The CDR3 extends over 15 amino acids. Germline CDR1 is SNHLY and CDR2 is FYNNEI. The CDR3 spells CASSGRLAGFYEQYF. The CDR3 DNA reads as TGTGCCAGCAGTGGGCGACTAGCGGGATTCTACGAGCAGTACTTC.